The clone carrying this T cell receptor beta chain was observed many times. From RNA transcripts, TCR beta CDR3 regions were amplified. Carried out on the TCR CDR3, a first-round RT-PCR used the HTBI primer set. Using its own MiXCR run on the multiplex PCR reads, TCRdb lists one record per CDR3 protein. The sample has around 440,000 distinct CDR3 sequences; about 15% are singletons. These data originate in a study of T cells in Graves' hyperthyroidism and ophthalmopathy. V lost 6 bases and J lost 3, with 17 bases in between. CDR1 and CDR2 from the germline V gene are DFQATT and SNEGSKA (reference sequence). This CDR3 region has 14 residues.

This chain uses TRBV20-1 with TRBJ1-1, with a weak D call TRBD1 (5 bases). Sequenced input: blood. This sequence originates from a woman between 18 and 29 years old with Graves' hyperthyroidism. CDR3 DNA: TGCAGTGCGGATCCCGGGACGGGATACACTGAAGCTTTCTTT. Protein product: CSADPGTGYTEAFF.